Below are 12 T cell receptor beta chains sequenced from a single sample in a study of vaccination and CD4 T cells after COVID-19. Which antigens these TCRs recognize remains unknown. Treatment defined: approximately nine-day PBMC culture with coronavirus spike peptide pools or control peptides (ViraFEST assay). With the Oncomine TCR Beta short-read assay, DNA from cultured CD4+ T cells was sequenced. MiXCR, run by TCRdb on the PCR reads, gives a single entry per CDR3 protein. Of over 8,500 distinct CDR3 sequences listed, about two thirds are singletons. Sequences were derived from CD4+ T cells from blood, cultured in vitro, sampled before SARS-CoV-2 vaccination. These receptors all stem from a human donor who had recovered from COVID-19.

CDR3 residues: CAIGQEYNSPLHF. The CDR3 DNA is TGTGCCATCGGACAGGAATATAATTCACCCCTCCACTTT. The chain combines TRBV6-1 with TRBJ1-6; 7 bases line up with TRBD1. Unmatched junction bases numbered 4, after V lost 10 bases and J lost 4 bases. This CDR3 spans 13 amino acids. Germline V CDR1 and CDR2: MNHNS, SASEGT.

This sequence joins TRBV6-1 and TRBJ1-2; unclear D gene. Germline V gives CDR1 MNHNS, CDR2 SASEGT. With 6 bases removed from V and 4 bases from J, the gap between germline ends came to 12 bases. The CDR3 runs to 13 residues. CDR3: CASRKITTYGYTF. The CDR3 DNA follows: TGTGCCAGCAGGAAGATTACGACCTATGGCTACACCTTC.

The chain recombines TRBV28 with TRBJ2-2; D is undetermined. Trimming removed 1 base from V and 0 bases from J, with 12 bases in between. CDR1 MDHEN and CDR2 SYDVKM come from the germline V gene. The CDR3 runs to 17 residues. CDR3 in amino acids: CASSLLGTSANTGELFF. The CDR3, as DNA: TGTGCCAGCAGTTTATTGGGCACCTCAGCGAACACCGGGGAGCTGTTTTTT.

This clonotype was counted between two and nine times. The chain recombines TRBV7-9 with TRBJ2-3, with 13 bases identical to TRBD2. Trimming took 5 bases from V and 3 from J; bases not matched to a gene: 8. CDR3 size: 17 residues. Germline lookup yields CDR1 SEHNR and CDR2 FQNEAQ (reference sequence). The CDR3 DNA sequence: TGTGCCAGCAGCCAATCCCGACTAGCGGGGGGAACAGATACGCAGTATTTT. This gives the protein CASSQSRLAGGTDTQYF.

The chain has TRBV30 and TRBJ1-6; D ambiguous. Looked up from germline, CDR1 is GTSNPN and CDR2 is SVGIG (reference sequence). The CDR3 runs to 14 residues. The germline V and J ends were trimmed by 0 bases and 8 bases, with 11 bases remaining between them. CDR3 amino acids: CAWSVRGSDSPLHF. For the CDR3, the DNA is TGTGCCTGGAGTGTGCGGGGATCGGATTCACCCCTCCACTTT.

This clonotype has just one count. The rearrangement uses TRBV6-2 or TRBV6-3 and TRBJ2-7; 9 bases match TRBD2. Per the germline V gene, CDR1 is MNHEY and CDR2 is SVGEGT. Unmatched junction bases numbered 5, after V lost 6 bases and J lost 2 bases. The CDR3 covers 14 residues. The CDR3, as DNA: TGTGCCAGCAGCGAGACTAGCGGAGCCTACGAGCAGTACTTC. This gives the protein CASSETSGAYEQYF.

V gene TRBV7-8 combines with J gene TRBJ2-1, with D unresolved. CDR3 length: 15 amino acids. V was shortened by 5 bases and J by 0 bases, with 11 bases between the two germline ends. The germline gives CDR1 SGHVS, CDR2 FQNEAQ. The CDR3 bases are TGTGCCAGCAGCCCGAGGTCGAGCTCCTACAATGAGCAGTTCTTC. Its protein product is CASSPRSSSYNEQFF.

The genes are TRBV2 and TRBJ2-7; 14 bases are shared with TRBD2. This CDR3 spans 14 amino acids. Trimming at V came to 6 bases and at J to 6 bases, leaving 4 bases not matched to a gene. Germline CDR1 SNHLY, CDR2 FYNNEI. CDR3 residues: CASRPGLAGGEQYF. The CDR3 bases are TGTGCCAGCAGGCCCGGACTAGCGGGAGGCGAGCAGTACTTC.

This rearrangement joins TRBV30 to TRBJ2-7; D gene ambiguous. This CDR3 is built from 14 residues. Trimming took off 2 bases at V and 2 bases at J, with 13 bases between the two ends. Germline V CDR1 and CDR2: GTSNPN, SVGIG (reference sequence). The CDR3: CAWSNRVTTYEQYF. The CDR3 region has the DNA TGTGCCTGGAGTAACCGGGTAACAACCTACGAGCAGTACTTC.

The chain combines TRBV5-1 with TRBJ1-2, with TRBD1 identical over 9 bases. V was clipped by 0 bases and J by 6 bases; unmatched bases: 0. The CDR3 is made up of 13 amino acids. Germline CDR1 SGHRS, CDR2 YFSETQ. The CDR3 region is CASSLGTGDGYTF. The DNA for the CDR3 is TGCGCCAGCAGCTTGGGGACAGGGGATGGCTACACCTTC.

The CDR3 DNA reads as TGTGCCAGCAGCTTGGAGAGCCCCTCGGCGCAGTTCTTC. It yields the protein CASSLESPSAQFF. The V gene is TRBV5-4, the J gene TRBJ2-1, with D unclear. CDR1 is SGHNT and CDR2 is YYREEE in the germline V gene (reference sequence). This CDR3 contains 13 residues. The germline V and J ends were trimmed by 0 bases and 12 bases, with 13 bases remaining between them.

V and J are TRBV27 and TRBJ2-5; 9 bases agree with TRBD2. The V gene end was trimmed by 8 bases and the J gene end by 5 bases; junction bases not matched to a gene: 12. Per the germline V gene, CDR1 is MNHEY and CDR2 is SMNVEV (reference sequence). The CDR3 has 15 residues. The CDR3 sequence: CASGIAGTSKETQYF. Written as DNA, the CDR3 is TGTGCCAGCGGCATAGCCGGGACTAGCAAGGAGACCCAGTACTTC.